Shown below are 9 T cell receptor beta chains from a single sample sequenced in a study of blood T cells in healthy people across ages. A second roughly 6 to 11 cycle PCR used barcoded and J-beta primers. Using its own MiXCR run on the 5' RACE reads, TCRdb lists one record per CDR3 protein. The table has approximately 600,000 distinct CDR3 sequences, roughly three fifths seen once; the top ten hold more than 35%. Material for sequencing was blood. Receptors were obtained from a man aged 55 to 70 in good health.

CDR3 DNA sequence: TGTGCCAGCAAAACAGGGGGCGGAATTATTGGCTACACCTTC. Translation gives CASKTGGGIIGYTF. The genes are TRBV5-4 and TRBJ1-2, with 9 nucleotides matching TRBD1. Losses at the gene ends were 6 bases for V and 7 bases for J; bases not matched to a gene: 10. The germline V gene has CDR1 SGHNT and CDR2 YYREEE (reference sequence). This CDR3 has 14 amino acids.

This chain connects TRBV7-9 to TRBJ2-1; 8 bases are shared with TRBD1. Germline V gives CDR1 SEHNR, CDR2 FQNEAQ (reference sequence). The junction had 9 bases not matched to a gene; V was cut back by 5 bases and J by 6 bases. The CDR3 runs to 15 residues. The CDR3 nucleotides are TGTGCCAGCAGCCAGGGGGCCCATTTGGGCAATGAGCAGTTCTTC. This codes for CASSQGAHLGNEQFF.

This chain joins TRBV4-2 and TRBJ2-1, with a weak D call TRBD1 (6 bases). The CDR3 totals 17 residues. CDR1 and CDR2 (germline): LGHNA, YNFKEQ. Trimming left V 0 bases short and J 10 bases short, with 22 bases between. CDR3 nucleotides: TGTGCCAGCAGCCAAGACCCAACTTACGGCTGGGGGCGCGAGCAGTTCTTC. This encodes CASSQDPTYGWGREQFF.

This chain joins TRBV12-3 or TRBV12-4 and TRBJ2-3; 9 positions match TRBD1. The ends lost 6 bases at V and 4 bases at J; junction bases unmatched: 11. The CDR3 is made up of 16 amino acids. The CDR3 loop is CASSPNRGHRADTQYF. CDR3 nucleotides: TGTGCCAGCAGCCCTAACAGGGGGCATCGTGCAGATACGCAGTATTTT.

The V gene is TRBV3-1, the J gene TRBJ1-2; tentative D call: TRBD1 (6 bases). With 7 bases removed from V and 7 bases from J, the gap between germline ends came to 25 bases. This CDR3 has 16 amino acids. The germline CDR1 and CDR2 sequences are LGHDT and YNNKEL (reference sequence). The CDR3 DNA sequence: TGTGCCAGCAAGGGTAGGGCCAGGGGCTCGCTGGGTGGCTACACCTTC. Translating gives CASKGRARGSLGGYTF.

The chain combines TRBV11-2 with TRBJ2-1; D may be TRBD2 (6 bases). CDR1 and CDR2 (germline): SGHAT, FQNNGV. V was cut by 1 base and J by 8 bases, with 9 bases left in between. The CDR3 spans 13 residues. CDR3 coding DNA: TGTGCCAGCAGCTTAGGTCTAGCGCATGAGCAGTTCTTC. Protein: CASSLGLAHEQFF.

V usage is TRBV4-1 and J usage is TRBJ1-2; 7 nucleotides align to TRBD1. V dropped 0 bases and J dropped 4; count of bases not matched to a gene: 11. The CDR3 sequence is 17 residues long. Germline V gene sequence: CDR1 MGHRA, CDR2 YSYEKL. As DNA, the CDR3 is TGCGCCAGCAGCCAAGATGTAACAGGGGCGCCAGGCTATGGCTACACCTTC. Its protein is CASSQDVTGAPGYGYTF.

This clonotype appeared a few times. This sequence joins TRBV10-3 and TRBJ2-1; 7 nucleotides line up with TRBD1. V trimming: 5 bases; J trimming: 1 base; junction bases outside the gene matches: 5. Germline-derived CDR1 and CDR2 are ENHRY and SYGVKD. The CDR3 is made up of 15 amino acids. The DNA of the CDR3 is TGTGCCATCAGTTCCGGGACAGAATCCTACAATGAGCAGTTCTTC. Amino acid sequence: CAISSGTESYNEQFF.

The V and J genes are TRBV5-1 and TRBJ2-3, with D possibly TRBD2 on 5 matching bases. CDR3 length: 14 residues. With 2 bases removed from V and 6 bases from J, the gap between germline ends came to 13 bases. Germline loops: CDR1 SGHRS, CDR2 YFSETQ. DNA of the CDR3: TGCGCCAGCAGCTTACTCCCGGGCGGGGATACGCAGTATTTT. Protein sequence: CASSLLPGGDTQYF.